This T cell receptor (beta chain) was obtained from a study of breast tumors, draining lymph nodes, adjacent tissues (dated by TCRdb to about 2016). Turning to the overall study: TCR beta repertoires were compared across tumor, adjacent nontumor tissue and axillary lymph nodes obtained from breast cancer patients. The study was designed to assess the relationships and possible T-cell exchange between tumor, surrounding tissue and draining lymph node repertoires in human breast cancer.

Points the paper makes about the study in general: T-cell repertoire diversity in tumors was found to be lower than in lymph nodes but higher than in nontumor tissue, and preferential V and J gene usage was observed. The conclusion that tumor T cells originate in lymph nodes was framed as consistent with a hypothesis rather than directly demonstrated. The similarity between tumor and nontumor tissue repertoires was significantly greater in luminal-like breast cancer than in basal-like breast cancer. The data were considered consistent with the idea that most tumor T cells come from the lymph node and then expand in tumor tissue.

This clonotype was counted at least ten times. The target of this receptor is not known. Within one base of it there is no much larger clone, and no base qualities were kept. The lymph node samples were taken from the axillary draining lymph nodes of breast cancer patients. TCRdb names Illumina HiSeq 2000 as the instrument used. TCR beta chain libraries were generated through multiplex PCR amplification. The amplified TCR beta chain products were analyzed by high-throughput sequencing. Using fastp at Q25 and MiXCR, TCRdb reprocessed the public reads and kept productive beta chains. Each CDR3 protein appears once, grouped with its most common genes and DNA. The sample profile shows about 230,000 distinct CDR3 sequences; around 32% of them were found once. The top ten constitute about 1.4% of the sample. As encoded in the germline V gene, CDR1 is SNHLY while CDR2 is FYNNEI. The CDR3 sequence holds 11 residues, the cysteine and phenylalanine included. Only CDR3 DNA remains: 33 bases, in frame from the first base. V ends up 8 bases short and J 4 bases short, with an unmatched junction base count of 1.

The sample was axillary lymph node tissue. The sequence came from a female donor with breast cancer. Some clones in this sample may be carry-over from other donors' samples. This chain joins TRBV2 to TRBJ2-7; 8 of the junction bases match TRBD1. CDR3 loop: CASRQGYEQYF. At the DNA level, the sequence is TGTGCCAGCCGACAGGGGTACGAGCAGTACTTC.